The clone carrying this TCR beta chain was recorded many times. The source material, RNA transcripts, was used to amplify TCR beta CDR3 regions. HTBI primers were used for first-round RT-PCR of the TCR CDR3. TCRdb used MiXCR to reprocess the multiplex PCR reads, holding one entry per CDR3 protein. The sample holds about 480,000 distinct CDR3 sequences; approximately 14% are singletons and the top ten take 15% to 20%. V was shortened by 5 bases and J by 4 bases, with 33 bases between the two germline ends. The CDR3 contains 22 residues. Germline CDR1 SEHNR, CDR2 FQNEAQ (reference sequence). This record belongs to a study of T cells in Graves' hyperthyroidism and ophthalmopathy.

The sequence came from a woman aged 18-35 years with Graves' hyperthyroidism. Sequencing used blood. This chain joins TRBV7-9 and TRBJ2-6; maybe TRBD2 (6 bases). In DNA form, the CDR3 reads TGTGCCAGCAGCCCACCCTTGGGGCTGGACGTAGCGGCCATTGACGGGGCCAACGTCCTGACTTTC. Translating gives CASSPPLGLDVAAIDGANVLTF.